This T cell receptor (beta chain) was sequenced for a study of T cells in Graves' hyperthyroidism and ophthalmopathy. V was clipped by 5 bases and J by 1 base; unmatched bases: 4. CDR1 LGHDT and CDR2 YNNKEL come from the germline V gene (reference sequence). The CDR3 is made up of 14 amino acids. Uncontrolled infection, other autoimmune disease, pregnancy or lactation barred patients from enrollment. Study-wide points: Among clonotypes expanded in thyroid above 0.001, most were also found in blood. Stable hyperthyroidism and ophthalmopathy were separated using 13 V-J signatures. With a median lead of 6.5 months before onset, the model predicted ophthalmopathy.

TCR beta CDR3 region amplification was performed from RNA transcripts. First-round RT-PCR with HTBI primers amplified the TCR CDR3 region. Each CDR3 protein is one row after TCRdb ran MiXCR on the multiplex PCR reads. The repertoire includes 200,000 to 250,000 distinct CDR3 sequences, less than 20% of them detected once, and 25% to 30% sits in the top ten. In the case of this clonotype: Its antigen is not identified.

Sequenced input: blood. This chain uses TRBV3-1 with TRBJ2-5; 7 bases are a match to TRBD2. This clonotype was obtained from a young woman with Graves' ophthalmopathy. CDR3 in amino acids: CASSSTGGQETQYF. As DNA, the CDR3 is TGTGCCAGCAGCTCTACGGGGGGCCAAGAGACCCAGTACTTC.